The clone carrying this T cell receptor beta chain was picked up one time. The antigen remains unidentified. This record comes from a study of T cell responses to AZD1222 COVID-19 vaccine. CDR3 size: 13 residues. In germline, CDR1 is SGHNT, CDR2 YYREEE (reference sequence). Deletions cut 4 bases from V and 2 bases from J, with 8 bases between. The assay was immunoSEQ multiplex PCR, and TCRdb's table has in-frame clones only and misses some. Here the sample spans about 120,000 clones, under 90% being singletons. Study-level results: Among those given AZD1222, only five or six were seropositive at baseline. Distributed over spike, vaccine-associated CD4 TCRs predominated at 160-218 and 743-854. Donor demographics were predominantly white British with a female majority; clonal diversity may be underestimated. When two AZD1222 doses had been given, Spike-specific TCR breadth and depth rose.

The chain is built from TRBV5-4 and TRBJ2-3; D gene unclear. This sample comprised peripheral blood, obtained on day 0 of AZD1222 vaccination. This TCR derives from an adult in good health. The CDR3 coding sequence is TGTGCCAGCAGCCAGGCCCCCACAGATACGCAGTATTTT. As protein: CASSQAPTDTQYF.